These 19 T cell receptor beta chains originate from one sample sequenced in a study of blood T cell repertoires in COVID-19. TCRdb's copy holds only in-frame clones and misses some; the assay was immunoSEQ multiplex PCR. The sample includes around 200,000 clones, over 75% of them seen just once. Sequencing was performed on peripheral blood. The source is an elderly man with acute or convalescent COVID-19.

The chain links TRBV7-2 to TRBJ2-1, with 7 positions matching TRBD2. The CDR3 contains 17 residues. Germline assignment: CDR1 SGHTA and CDR2 FQGNSA. J gave up 4 bases and V 5 bases, and 14 bases lay outside the gene matches. Here the CDR3 reads CASSPRRGAGRYNEQFF. Written as DNA, the CDR3 is TGTGCCAGCAGCCCCCGTCGGGGAGCGGGACGGTACAATGAGCAGTTCTTC.

The rearrangement uses TRBV7-8 and TRBJ2-7, with 9 bases fitting TRBD2. Germline-derived CDR1 and CDR2 are SGHVS and FQNEAQ. After removal of 3 bases from V and 5 bases from J, the junction contained 11 bases not matched to a gene. The CDR3 runs to 16 residues. The DNA of the CDR3 is TGTGCCAGCAGCTTGGGGGGGAAAGCGGGAGGACACGAGCAGTACTTC. Amino acid sequence: CASSLGGKAGGHEQYF. The full variable domain, rest sourced from reference TRBV7-8 and TRBJ2-7, is GAGVSQSPRYKVAKRGQDVALRCDPISGHVSLFWYQQALGQGPEFLTYFQNEAQLDKSGLPSDRFFAERPEGSVSTLKIQRTQQEDSAVYLCASSLGGKAGGHEQYFGPGTRLTVT.

The J gene is TRBJ1-5, the V gene TRBV7-9; D call uncertain. Trimming shortened V by 5 bases and J by 5 bases, and 7 bases separated the two germline ends. From germline, CDR1 is SEHNR and CDR2 FQNEAQ (reference sequence). This CDR3 is built from 12 residues. DNA for the CDR3: TGTGCCAGCAGCCCGCAGGATCAGCCCCAGCATTTT. Protein: CASSPQDQPQHF.

This clone came up once. This chain links TRBV12-3 or TRBV12-4 with TRBJ2-7; D gene ambiguous. The CDR3 is 11 amino acids. The V end lost 5 bases, the J end lost 2 bases, and 4 bases lay between the germline ends. CDR3 residues: CASSTTYEQYF. CDR3 bases: TGTGCCAGCAGTACTACCTACGAGCAGTACTTC.

The chain couples TRBV7-8 to TRBJ1-1; D is ambiguous. The V end lost 2 bases, the J end lost 3 bases, and 13 bases lay between the germline ends. CDR3 size: 15 residues. CDR1 is SGHVS and CDR2 is FQNEAQ in the germline V gene. CDR3 protein: CASSLRPRLDTEAFF. In nucleotides, the CDR3 is TGTGCCAGCAGCTTAAGGCCCAGGTTGGACACTGAAGCTTTCTTT.

The CDR3 DNA follows: TGTGCCAGCAGCGAGCGCTGTGGGGGGAGGCCCTACGAGCAGTACGTC. Residues: CASSERCGGRPYEQYV. The rearrangement joins TRBV9 to TRBJ2-7, with D possibly matching TRBD2 (6 bases). Germline loops: CDR1 SGDLS, CDR2 YYNGEE. V was clipped by 3 bases and J by 2 bases, with 18 bases between them. This CDR3 region has 16 residues.

A remark on this clone: One end of the junction does not line up with germline, which may come from a read error. The CDR3 spells CASREGTERFAEQYF. Written as DNA, the CDR3 is TGTGCCAGCAGAGAAGGGACTGAGAGATTCGCCGAGCAGTACTTC. The V and J genes are TRBV6-1 and TRBJ2-7; possibly TRBD2 for D (6 bases). CDR3 length: 15 amino acids. Germline values: CDR1 MNHNS, CDR2 SASEGT.

The chain uses TRBV24-1 and TRBJ1-1, with TRBD1 identical over 9 bases. V was clipped by 7 bases and J by 1 base; unmatched bases: 3. There are 14 residues in the CDR3. The germline V gene has CDR1 KGHDR and CDR2 SFDVKD. CDR3 nucleotides: TGTGCCACCAGGACACAGGGGGCGAACACTGAAGCTTTCTTT. Protein sequence: CATRTQGANTEAFF.

The chain has TRBV4-2 and TRBJ2-1; weak D call: TRBD2 (6 bases). Looked up from germline, CDR1 is LGHNA and CDR2 is YNFKEQ. V gave up 1 base and J gave up 7 bases, with 8 bases separating them. The CDR3 extends over 13 amino acids. In DNA, the CDR3 is TGTGCCAGCAGCCAAGGCCGGGGGAATGAGCAGTTCTTC. Protein product: CASSQGRGNEQFF.

The chain recombines TRBV30 with TRBJ1-5; TRBD1 aligns across 7 bases. Per the germline V gene, CDR1 is GTSNPN and CDR2 is SVGIG (reference sequence). V lost 0 bases and J lost 7; bases outside the gene matches: 12. This CDR3 region has 16 residues. The CDR3 is CAWSVGGTVAGQPQHF. CDR3 nucleotides: TGTGCCTGGAGTGTAGGAGGGACAGTGGCAGGGCAGCCCCAGCATTTT.

This chain links TRBV12-2 with TRBJ2-7; the D call TRBD2 from the table was never checked on the DNA. TRBV12-2 is designated a pseudogene. The CDR3 totals 17 residues. The CDR3: CAVPSGTSGRWSYEQYF. The CDR3 coding sequence is TGTGCAGTTCCTTCCGGGACTAGCGGGAGATGGTCCTACGAGCAGTACTTC.

The chain carries TRBV5-1 and TRBJ2-3; 9 bases are shared with TRBD2. Trimming took 4 bases from V and 12 from J; bases not matched to a gene: 9. This CDR3 contains 13 residues. In germline, CDR1 is SGHRS, CDR2 YFSETQ. The DNA for the CDR3 is TGCGCCAGCAGCCTAGAAGGGACTAGCTACCAGTATTTT. It yields the protein CASSLEGTSYQYF.

The chain links TRBV5-5 to TRBJ2-7; 9 nucleotides agree with TRBD1. V trimming: 4 bases; J trimming: 7 bases; junction bases outside the gene matches: 12. The V gene's germline CDR1 is SGHKS and CDR2 YYEKEE (reference sequence). CDR3 size: 15 residues. The CDR3 DNA reads TGTGCCAGCAGCGGAATACCGGGACAGGGCCAGGAGCAGTACTTC. This sequence encodes CASSGIPGQGQEQYF. The full variable domain, rest sourced from reference TRBV5-5 and TRBJ2-7, is DAGVTQSPTHLIKTRGQQVTLRCSPISGHKSVSWYQQVLGQGPQFIFQYYEKEERGRGNFPDRFSARQFPNYSSELNVNALLLGDSALYLCASSGIPGQGQEQYFGPGTRLTVT.

This clone was recorded once. The chain couples TRBV19 to TRBJ1-5; no clear D gene. The CDR3 length is 15 residues. Germline CDR1 and CDR2: LNHDA and SQIVND (reference sequence). V was trimmed by 5 bases and J by 0 bases, leaving 11 bases between them. The CDR3 sequence is CASSASPDSNQPQHF. As DNA, the CDR3 is TGTGCCAGTAGTGCCTCTCCAGATAGCAATCAGCCCCAGCATTTT.

This clone was observed once. Other DNA sequences in this sample translate to the same CDR3. This chain connects TRBV28 to TRBJ2-5; possible D gene TRBD1, 6 bases. The CDR3 covers 13 residues. Looked up from germline, CDR1 is MDHEN and CDR2 is SYDVKM. V dropped 3 bases and J dropped 5 bases, with 10 bases sitting between them. As DNA, the CDR3 is TGTGCCAGCAGTTTGCAGGGGCCGGAGACCCAGTACTTC. It specifies CASSLQGPETQYF. Drawing the rest from reference TRBV28 and TRBJ2-5, the complete variable domain is DVKVTQSSRYLVKRTGEKVFLECVQDMDHENMFWYRQDPGLGLRLIYFSYDVKMKEKGDIPEGYSVSREKKERFSLILESASTNQTSMYLCASSLQGPETQYFGPGTRLLVL.

The chain recombines TRBV5-8 with TRBJ2-5; a weak D match, TRBD1 (6 bases). CDR1 and CDR2 (germline): SGHTS, YDEGEE. The CDR3 covers 14 residues. V lost 4 bases and J lost 1, with 11 bases in between. CDR3 protein: CASSQGGFQETQYF. The CDR3 region has the DNA TGTGCCAGCAGCCAAGGGGGTTTCCAAGAGACCCAGTACTTC.

The rearrangement joins TRBV5-1 to TRBJ2-5; TRBD2 is a possible D gene (6 bases). The CDR3 runs to 14 residues. V was trimmed by 8 bases and J by 5 bases, leaving 19 bases between them. Germline values: CDR1 SGHRS, CDR2 YFSETQ. The CDR3 here is CASRILGGLETQYF. In DNA, the CDR3 is TGCGCCAGTCGGATACTTGGGGGACTGGAGACCCAGTACTTC.

A single count supports this clone. The chain has TRBV2 and TRBJ2-3, with TRBD2 matching 10 bases. CDR3 length equals 14 residues. The V segment lost 6 bases and the J segment 1 base; nucleotides outside the gene matches: 1. Germline loops: CDR1 SNHLY, CDR2 FYNNEI. CDR3 sequence reads: CASRGTSGTDTQYF. CDR3 bases: TGTGCCAGCAGAGGGACTAGCGGCACAGATACGCAGTATTTT.

This rearrangement joins TRBV28 to TRBJ2-7; D is perhaps TRBD2 (5 bases). Looked up from germline, CDR1 is MDHEN and CDR2 is SYDVKM. This CDR3 region has 15 residues. V gave up 4 bases and J gave up 2 bases, with 15 bases separating them. The CDR3 reads CASSYISGSPYEQYF. CDR3 nucleotides: TGTGCCAGCAGTTATATTTCGGGGTCGCCCTACGAGCAGTACTTC.